A selection of T cell receptor beta chains follows, all from one sample in a study of circulating and synovial CD4+ cells in juvenile arthritis. Measured with immunoSEQ multiplex PCR; TCRdb has only the in-frame clones, and not every one. The data show about 34,000 clones, 95% to 96% seen once. Sequenced input: CD4+ T cells from blood. All receptors derive from a human donor with juvenile idiopathic arthritis. The conserved cysteine and the conserved F or W are not part of the CDR3 here. The order of the fields is J gene, V gene, D gene, clone size, CDR3 protein. A D gene is named only where the DNA matches it firmly. Clone size is stated in some rows and not others, as once, few, many or a class when expanded.

>TRBJ1-2|TRBV5-4|TRBD1|.
ASSNDRGLIYGYT
>TRBJ2-1|TRBV30|TRBD2|once
AWRGLGLEQF
>TRBJ2-1|TRBV4-1|TRBD1|.
ASSPAAGTGVDEQF
>TRBJ2-3|TRBV19|TRBD1|.
ASSRGQGITDTQY
>TRBJ2-5|TRBV5-1|TRBD2|.
ASSLGLAGGEETQY
>TRBJ2-1|TRBV5-1|.|.
ASSLVSSAYNEQF
>TRBJ2-2|TRBV27|.|.
ASLLPGRSERYTGELF
>TRBJ2-5|TRBV6-1|.|.
AGATGWSVPETQY
>TRBJ1-1|TRBV11-2|TRBD1|.
ASSLSRDRGTEAF
>TRBJ2-7|TRBV5-4|.|.
ASSLEPQQGYEQY
>TRBJ1-5|TRBV28|TRBD1|.
ASSPPRTGGSPQH
>TRBJ1-1|TRBV18|TRBD1|.
ASSPPGQGLLYTEAF
>TRBJ2-1|TRBV2|TRBD2|.
ASSGTSGVIEQF
>TRBJ2-5|TRBV6-5|.|.
ASRAGTTQETQY
>TRBJ1-5|TRBV2|.|.
ASSAPGANQPQH
>TRBJ2-1|TRBV5-1|TRBD1|.
ASSTWTGNNEQF
>TRBJ1-4|TRBV5-1|.|.
ASSLEQGKRLF
>TRBJ1-1|TRBV5-4|.|.
ASSRTVNTEAF
>TRBJ2-2|TRBV2|.|.
ASSEGWGHRNTGELF
>TRBJ1-2|TRBV5-6|TRBD1|once
ASSPDREYYGYT
>TRBJ2-5|TRBV9|TRBD2|.
ASSVDAPGTSEGTQY
>TRBJ2-1|TRBV6-6|TRBD1|.
ASGRQGLNEQF
>TRBJ2-1|TRBV18|.|.
ASSPPGQFYNEQF
>TRBJ1-1|TRBV6-5|.|.
ASSYVQGEAF
>TRBJ1-5|TRBV6-5|.|.
ASSYSSPSDQPQH
>TRBJ2-3|TRBV7-2|.|.
ASSGRGGDTQY
>TRBJ1-1|TRBV2|.|.
ASIINGGMNTEAF
>TRBJ2-3|TRBV30|TRBD2|.
AWRSGRFTDTQY